Listed below are T cell receptor beta chains from one sample, sequenced in a study of CD8 T cells in ankylosing spondylitis. TCRdb recomputed calls from the 5' RACE reads with MiXCR, one row per CDR3 protein. The top ten clones hold under 4.5% of a sample with about 510,000 distinct CDR3 sequences, about 5.7% of them seen once. Sequenced: blood, either unsorted or a sorted T cell fraction (not recorded which). All receptors derive from a male donor with ankylosing spondylitis. Each CDR3 is given with its conserved first and last residue. The D gene is left open where the match is weak. Clone size is not always given. Where it is, it says once, few, many or a class for expanded clones.

v_gene	j_gene	abundance	d_gene	CDR3aa	CDR3nt
TRBV9	TRBJ2-1	many	NA	CASSVGVGEQFF	TGTGCCAGCAGCGTCGGGGTTGGAGAGCAGTTCTTC
TRBV12-3/TRBV12-4	TRBJ2-7	many	TRBD1	CASSLDRGQAYEQYF	TGTGCCAGCAGTTTAGACAGGGGCCAGGCCTACGAGCAGTACTTC
TRBV28	TRBJ2-7	few	TRBD1	CASINGQGWGEQYF	TGTGCCAGCATCAATGGACAGGGCTGGGGCGAGCAGTACTTC
TRBV12-3/TRBV12-4	TRBJ2-7	many	NA	CASTGRGSYEQYF	TGTGCCAGTACCGGGCGAGGATCCTACGAGCAGTACTTC
TRBV4-3	TRBJ1-2	many	TRBD1	CASSSDRGPNYGYTF	TGCGCCAGCAGCTCGGACAGGGGGCCTAACTATGGCTACACCTTC
TRBV7-9	TRBJ2-1	few	NA	CASSLRTPYNEQFF	TGTGCCAGCAGCCTTAGGACCCCCTACAATGAGCAGTTCTTC
TRBV24-1	TRBJ2-7	NA	TRBD1	CATQRDRGYEQYF	TGTGCCACCCAACGGGACAGGGGCTACGAGCAGTACTTC
TRBV4-2	TRBJ2-7	many	NA	CASSQVGASIYEQYF	TGTGCCAGCAGCCAAGTCGGGGCATCGATATACGAGCAGTACTTC
TRBV5-1	TRBJ2-1	many	NA	CASSSRDYEQFF	TGCGCCAGCAGCTCCCGGGACTATGAGCAGTTCTTC
TRBV4-1	TRBJ2-5	few	TRBD2	CASSAHLAGGQETQYF	TGCGCCAGCAGCGCCCACCTAGCGGGGGGCCAAGAGACCCAGTACTTC
TRBV6-1	TRBJ1-5	NA	NA	CASRREGNQPQHF	TGTGCCAGCCGCAGGGAGGGAAATCAGCCCCAGCATTTT
TRBV29-1	TRBJ1-5	many	TRBD1	CSVAGQNSNQPQHF	TGCAGCGTTGCGGGACAGAATAGCAATCAGCCCCAGCATTTT
TRBV7-9	TRBJ2-1	NA	NA	CASSPIWEQFF	TGTGCCAGCAGTCCCATATGGGAGCAGTTCTTC
TRBV6-1	TRBJ2-1	many	NA	CASTPQGRYNEQFF	TGTGCCAGCACCCCACAGGGCCGCTACAATGAGCAGTTCTTC
TRBV12-3/TRBV12-4	TRBJ2-1	many	TRBD2	CASRAGTSGYNEQFF	TGTGCCAGCAGAGCCGGGACTAGCGGTTACAATGAGCAGTTCTTC
TRBV6-2/TRBV6-3	TRBJ2-2	many	TRBD2	CASSYSRTSLAGELFF	TGTGCCAGCAGTTACTCTAGGACTAGCCTCGCCGGGGAGCTGTTTTTT
TRBV10-3	TRBJ2-2	many	NA	CAIMDRVRIGNTGELFF	TGTGCCATCATGGACCGGGTTAGGATAGGGAACACCGGGGAGCTGTTTTTT
TRBV5-1	TRBJ2-5	many	TRBD2	CASSAGASGEFFRVETQYF	TGCGCCAGCAGCGCAGGGGCTAGCGGGGAGTTTTTTCGGGTAGAGACCCAGTACTTC
TRBV20-1	TRBJ2-5	many	TRBD2	CSAKTGGQETQYF	TGCAGTGCTAAGACGGGGGGCCAAGAGACCCAGTACTTC
TRBV7-9	TRBJ1-2	many	NA	CASSLFASALGGYTF	TGTGCCAGCAGCTTGTTCGCCAGCGCGTTAGGCGGCTACACCTTC
TRBV7-3	TRBJ2-3	NA	NA	CASSLNGALTDTQYF	TGTGCCAGCAGCTTAAATGGGGCCCTCACAGATACGCAGTATTTT
TRBV5-1	TRBJ1-1	NA	NA	CAKAPGRNTEAFF	TGCGCCAAAGCCCCAGGGCGGAACACTGAAGCTTTCTTT
TRBV20-1	TRBJ2-3	many	NA	CSARDSQLATQYF	TGCAGTGCTAGAGATTCGCAGCTAGCGACGCAGTATTTT
TRBV5-1	TRBJ2-3	many	TRBD1	CASSPDRASTDTQYF	TGCGCCAGCAGCCCGGACAGGGCTAGCACAGATACGCAGTATTTT
TRBV7-2	TRBJ1-2	many	NA	CASSRVVAAQGGYTF	TGTGCCAGCAGCCGTGTCGTGGCAGCTCAAGGTGGCTACACCTTC
TRBV7-8	TRBJ2-7	many	TRBD2	CASSPAEGLARYEQYF	TGTGCCAGCAGCCCAGCGGAGGGACTAGCGCGTTACGAGCAGTACTTC
TRBV5-1	TRBJ2-5	NA	TRBD1	CASSLRTGDLETQYF	TGCGCCAGCAGCTTGCGGACAGGGGATTTGGAGACCCAGTACTTC
TRBV9	TRBJ2-3	many	NA	CASSVGAGATDTQYF	TGTGCCAGCAGCGTAGGAGCTGGTGCAACAGATACGCAGTATTTT
TRBV27	TRBJ2-3	NA	TRBD2	CASSLVPSGRYTDTQYF	TGTGCCAGCAGTTTAGTTCCTAGCGGGCGATACACAGATACGCAGTATTTT
TRBV20-1	TRBJ2-1	few	TRBD2	CSATSGGLSNEQFF	TGCAGTGCGACTAGCGGGGGGCTAAGCAATGAGCAGTTCTTC
TRBV6-5	TRBJ1-2	many	NA	CASSYRGAGYGYTF	TGTGCCAGCAGTTACAGGGGCGCAGGATATGGCTACACCTTC
TRBV15	TRBJ2-2	NA	NA	CATSRGGTGELFF	TGTGCCACCAGCAGGGGGGGCACCGGGGAGCTGTTTTTT
TRBV5-1	TRBJ2-3	many	NA	CASSFRATGTDTQYF	TGCGCCAGCAGCTTTCGGGCTACGGGCACAGATACGCAGTATTTT
TRBV10-3	TRBJ2-1	NA	TRBD2	CAISLGLAGTYYNEQFF	TGTGCCATCAGTTTGGGACTAGCGGGAACTTACTACAATGAGCAGTTCTTC
TRBV20-1	TRBJ2-7	NA	NA	CCARVWSRRHNSYEQYF	TGCTGTGCTAGAGTGTGGTCTCGGCGGCACAACTCCTACGAGCAGTACTTC
TRBV27	TRBJ2-5	NA	NA	CASRASLGTQYF	TGTGCCAGCAGGGCGTCACTAGGGACCCAGTACTTC
TRBV7-2	TRBJ1-1	many	NA	CASSLRPLTEAFF	TGTGCCAGCAGCTTAAGGCCATTGACTGAAGCTTTCTTT